Below, 28 T cell receptor beta chains from the same sample are listed, as sequenced in a study of T cell therapy after organ transplantation. Clones were read by immunoSEQ multiplex PCR, and TCRdb kept only the in-frame ones, dropping some. The repertoire holds 1,500 to 2,000 clones, about 72% seen once, with roughly 19% in the top ten. These receptors have no known antigen. Sequences were derived from CD8+ T cells from blood, sampled before autologous CMV-specific T cell therapy. These receptors originate from a human patient who had received a solid organ transplant and had CMV disease.

This clone appeared a single time. This chain links TRBV11-2 with TRBJ2-7; 7 nucleotides line up with TRBD1. V gave up 5 bases and J gave up 3 bases; unmatched junction bases: 10. Germline CDR1 SGHAT, CDR2 FQNNGV. CDR3 length equals 15 residues. CDR3 protein: CASSRPGQKSYEQYF. Here the CDR3 DNA reads TGTGCCAGCAGCCGGCCGGGACAGAAGAGCTACGAGCAGTACTTC.

The J gene is TRBJ2-1, the V gene TRBV6-5; 7 bases are a match to TRBD1. The CDR3 contains 15 residues. V lost 5 bases to trimming and J lost 2 bases; unmatched junction nucleotides: 6. Germline-derived CDR1 and CDR2 are MNHEY and SVGAGI. CDR3 coding DNA: TGTGCCAGCAGTACGCACAGGGGCCCCTACAATGAGCAGTTCTTC. This translates into CASSTHRGPYNEQFF.

The CDR3 is CASSQDWEDHGYTF. The CDR3 region has the DNA TGCGCCAGCAGCCAAGATTGGGAGGATCATGGCTACACCTTC. The chain is built from TRBV4-1 and TRBJ1-2; no clear D gene. The germline CDR1 and CDR2 sequences are MGHRA and YSYEKL. V lost 0 bases to trimming and J lost 6 bases, with 11 bases between them. The CDR3 spans 14 residues.

DNA of the CDR3: TGTGCCAGCAGCTTGGGAGGGGGAGGACGCCGGGGCCAGCCCCAGCATTTT. Its translation is CASSLGGGGRRGQPQHF. The V gene is TRBV5-6, the J gene TRBJ1-5, with D maybe TRBD1 (6 bases). The CDR3 totals 17 residues. CDR1 is SGHDT, CDR2 YYEEEE, per germline. Trimming stripped 0 bases from V and 7 bases from J, with 20 bases between. Complete variable domain (other parts from reference TRBV5-6 and TRBJ1-5): DAGVTQSPTHLIKTRGQQVTLRCSPKSGHDTVSWYQQALGQGPQFIFQYYEEEERQRGNFPDRFSGHQFPNYSSELNVNALLLGDSALYLCASSLGGGGRRGQPQHFGDGTRLSIL.

The rearrangement links TRBV25-1 to TRBJ2-1, with D uncertain. The CDR3 runs to 14 residues. The V gene's germline CDR1 is MGHDK and CDR2 SYGVNS. Trimming removed 8 bases from V and 5 bases from J, with 16 bases in between. Here the CDR3 reads CASLARIAHNEQFF. DNA for the CDR3: TGTGCCAGCCTGGCCCGGATCGCCCACAATGAGCAGTTCTTC.

The chain links TRBV29-1 to TRBJ2-1; a possible D gene is TRBD2 (5 bases). The CDR3 has 15 residues. Trimming stripped 3 bases from V and 4 bases from J, with 16 bases between. CDR1 and CDR2 (germline): SQVTM, ANQGSEA. Here the CDR3 reads CSVEAGHSGYNEQFF. CDR3 in DNA: TGCAGCGTTGAGGCAGGTCACAGCGGTTACAATGAGCAGTTCTTC.

Here the CDR3 DNA reads TGTGCCAGCAGCTTCTCGGGACTTTCAGAGACCCAGTACTTC. Translating it yields CASSFSGLSETQYF. The chain uses TRBV7-6 and TRBJ2-5, with a possible D match to TRBD2 (6 bases). With 3 bases removed from V and 4 bases from J, the gap between germline ends came to 12 bases. CDR1 SGHVS and CDR2 FNYEAQ come from the germline V gene. The CDR3 sequence is 14 residues long.

This clone was observed a handful of times. The rearrangement joins TRBV27 to TRBJ1-6; 7 nucleotides agree with TRBD1. Trimming took 6 bases from V and 7 from J; bases not matched to a gene: 6. CDR3 length equals 14 residues. Germline values: CDR1 MNHEY, CDR2 SMNVEV (reference sequence). The CDR3 is CASSPGTANSPLHF. The CDR3 coding sequence is TGTGCCAGCAGCCCCGGGACAGCGAATTCACCCCTCCACTTT.

The table lists this clone with a few counts. The chain carries TRBV6-6 and TRBJ2-7; no clear D gene. Deletions cut 5 bases from V and 4 bases from J, with 6 bases between. From germline, CDR1 is MNHNY and CDR2 SVGAGI (reference sequence). The CDR3 has 11 amino acids. The CDR3 nucleotides read TGTGCCAGCAGTGCTATTTACGAGCAGTACTTC. Amino acid sequence: CASSAIYEQYF.

The chain is built from TRBV6-5 and TRBJ2-1, with D unclear. Germline V lookup: CDR1 MNHEY, CDR2 SVGAGI. The germline V and J ends were trimmed by 3 bases and 6 bases, with 6 bases remaining between them. The CDR3 runs 12 residues. The CDR3 reads CASSYDLNEQFF. CDR3 DNA: TGTGCCAGCAGTTATGACCTCAATGAGCAGTTCTTC.

The chain carries TRBV2 and TRBJ2-7; TRBD1 agrees at 7 bases. The CDR3 is 13 residues long. CDR1 is SNHLY and CDR2 is FYNNEI in the germline V gene. Losses at the gene ends were 11 bases for V and 1 base for J; bases not matched to a gene: 8. The DNA for the CDR3 is TGTGCCGGCGCCCCCAGGGGGTCCTACGAGCAGTACTTC. Translating gives CAGAPRGSYEQYF.

A remark on this clone: It is unclear where the CDR3 begins or ends on the DNA, so no DNA is shown, and the CDR3 is as TCRdb lists it. V is TRBV19 and J is TRBJ2-2; TRBD2, as called in the table, went unchecked against the DNA. The CDR3 length equals 13 residues, ends included. CDR1 is LNHDA, CDR2 SQIVND, per germline (reference sequence). CDR3 residues: CASSFFGAGELFF.

The chain links TRBV4-1 to TRBJ1-2; 7 bases align to TRBD1. Trimming cost V 6 bases and J 3 bases; bases outside gene matches: 10. Germline CDR1 and CDR2: MGHRA and YSYEKL. CDR3 size: 15 residues. CDR3 residues: CASSRTGISYYGYTF. DNA for the CDR3: TGCGCCAGCAGTCGGACAGGAATATCATACTATGGCTACACCTTC.

The chain carries TRBV5-6 and TRBJ1-4; TRBD1 is a possible D gene (6 bases). Trimming left V 4 bases short and J 8 bases short, with 15 bases between. The germline V gene has CDR1 SGHDT and CDR2 YYEEEE. The CDR3 totals 14 residues. CDR3: CASSLPGTLEKLFF. The CDR3 nucleotides are TGTGCCAGCAGCCTACCTGGGACACTGGAAAAACTGTTTTTT.

This sequence joins TRBV27 and TRBJ1-5; unclear D gene. Looked up from germline, CDR1 is MNHEY and CDR2 is SMNVEV (reference sequence). Trimming left V 4 bases short and J 7 bases short, with 11 bases between. The CDR3 is made up of 13 amino acids. The CDR3 region has the DNA TGTGCCAGCAGTTCAGGAAAGAACCAGCCCCAGCATTTT. Amino acids: CASSSGKNQPQHF.

The chain couples TRBV7-9 to TRBJ1-2; no clear D. Trimming removed 8 bases at V and 6 bases at J, with 13 bases between. The CDR3 runs 12 residues. Germline lookup yields CDR1 SEHNR and CDR2 FQNEAQ (reference sequence). This CDR3 is CASEGGKDGYTF. CDR3 sequence (DNA): TGTGCCAGCGAGGGAGGCAAGGATGGCTACACCTTC. The variable domain in full, with the rest retrieved from reference TRBV7-9 and TRBJ1-2, is DTGVSQNPRHKITKRGQNVTFRCDPISEHNRLYWYRQTLGQGPEFLTYFQNEAQLEKSRLLSDRFSAERPKGSFSTLEIQRTEQGDSAMYLCASEGGKDGYTFGSGTRLTVV.

The chain carries TRBV2 and TRBJ2-7; D unresolved. Germline CDR1 reads SNHLY; CDR2 reads FYNNEI. Between the trimmed V and J ends, which lost 6 bases and 2 bases, there was a span of 8 bases. This CDR3 region has 12 residues. CDR3 protein: CASRVAPYEQYF. The CDR3 DNA reads as TGTGCCAGCAGGGTGGCCCCCTACGAGCAGTACTTC.

V is TRBV10-3 and J is TRBJ2-5, with 8 bases aligning to TRBD2. Germline CDR1 is ENHRY and CDR2 is SYGVKD. This CDR3 is built from 17 residues. Unmatched junction bases numbered 9, after V lost 3 bases and J lost 0 bases. The CDR3 region is CAISEGSGTKYQETQYF. CDR3 coding DNA: TGTGCCATCAGTGAAGGTAGCGGGACCAAGTACCAAGAGACCCAGTACTTC.

The gene calls are TRBV12-5 and TRBJ1-1, with 9 bases identical to TRBD1. Trimming removed 3 bases from V and 5 bases from J; junction bases left unmatched: 13. The CDR3 length is 17 residues. Per germline, CDR1 LGHNT and CDR2 FRNRAP. The CDR3 nucleotides are TGTGCTAGTGGTTTAGGACAGGGGTACCTTTCTGGGACTGAAGCTTTCTTT. Translating it yields CASGLGQGYLSGTEAFF.

V and J are TRBV15 and TRBJ1-3, with 11 bases fitting TRBD1. Germline CDR1 is LNHNV and CDR2 is YYDKDF (reference sequence). With V trimmed by 4 bases and J by 4 bases, 6 bases remained unmatched. The CDR3 has 16 residues. The CDR3 sequence is CATSTRTGGLGNTIYF. CDR3 sequence (DNA): TGTGCCACCAGCACTAGGACAGGGGGCTTAGGAAACACCATATATTTT.

The rearrangement joins TRBV30 to TRBJ2-3; D gene unclear. V lost 0 bases and J lost 5, with 9 bases in between. Germline CDR1 and CDR2: GTSNPN and SVGIG (reference sequence). This CDR3 is built from 13 residues. The CDR3 DNA follows: TGTGCCTGGAGTGTACCGGAGATAGATACGCAGTATTTT. Translating it yields CAWSVPEIDTQYF.

The V call is TRBV6-5, the J call TRBJ1-1; D unclear. The CDR3 length is 12 residues. Germline CDR1 MNHEY, CDR2 SVGAGI. Trimming shortened V by 2 bases and J by 5 bases, and 6 bases separated the two germline ends. The CDR3 DNA sequence: TGTGCCAGCAGTTACGGCGGAACTGAAGCTTTCTTT. The encoded protein is CASSYGGTEAFF.

The V gene is TRBV6-4, the J gene TRBJ1-1; D is possibly TRBD1 (5 bases). CDR3 length: 13 amino acids. Trimming took off 6 bases at V and 1 base at J, with 9 bases between the two ends. Germline assignment: CDR1 MRHNA and CDR2 SNTAGT. The DNA for the CDR3 is TGTGCCAGCAGCGACGGGGGGAACACTGAAGCTTTCTTT. It specifies CASSDGGNTEAFF.

This chain joins TRBV6-6 and TRBJ1-1, with 7 bases fitting TRBD1. Germline CDR1 MNHNY, CDR2 SVGAGI (reference sequence). With V trimmed by 8 bases and J by 9 bases, 6 bases remained unmatched. The CDR3 sequence is 11 residues long. This chain's CDR3 is CASGPGGKAFF. The CDR3, as DNA: TGTGCCAGCGGCCCAGGGGGAAAAGCTTTCTTT.

CDR3 protein: CASSELGDLGTEAFF. CDR3 in DNA: TGTGCCAGCAGTGAATTGGGGGATTTGGGCACTGAAGCTTTCTTT. The gene calls are TRBV2 and TRBJ1-1; the D gene is possibly TRBD1 (5 bases). Germline V lookup: CDR1 SNHLY, CDR2 FYNNEI. CDR3 length: 15 amino acids. Trimming took 2 bases from V and 4 from J, leaving 14 bases between them.

V and J are TRBV7-3 and TRBJ2-3; maybe TRBD1 (5 bases). This CDR3 is 14 amino acids long. Trimming took 4 bases from V and 2 from J, leaving 10 bases between them. Looked up from germline, CDR1 is SGHTA and CDR2 is FQGTGA. The DNA for the CDR3 is TGTGCCAGCAGCTCGACAGATTCCACAGATACGCAGTATTTT. Amino acids: CASSSTDSTDTQYF.

This clone showed up just once. This chain uses TRBV27 with TRBJ1-5; D is possibly TRBD1 (5 bases). Trimming removed 1 base from V and 4 bases from J, with 14 bases in between. CDR1 is MNHEY and CDR2 is SMNVEV in the germline V gene (reference sequence). The CDR3 consists of 16 residues. The CDR3 protein is CASSLYARRENQPQHF. CDR3 DNA: TGTGCCAGCAGTTTATATGCCCGCAGGGAGAATCAGCCCCAGCATTTT.

In its sample, this clone was seen a few times. The rearrangement uses TRBV27 and TRBJ2-1; D is tentatively TRBD1 or TRBD2 (6 bases each). The CDR3 extends over 14 amino acids. The germline V gene encodes CDR1 MNHEY and CDR2 SMNVEV (reference sequence). V lost 7 bases and J 5 bases, leaving 15 bases between the germline ends. Here the CDR3 reads CASNLKGGDNEQFF. As DNA, the CDR3 is TGTGCCAGCAACCTGAAGGGGGGCGACAATGAGCAGTTCTTC.